The rows below give T cell receptor beta chains drawn from one sample of a study of T cells after yellow fever vaccination. Each CDR3 protein is one row after TCRdb ran MiXCR on the 5' RACE reads. Seen here are 500,000 to 700,000 distinct CDR3 sequences, approximately 21% observed once, and the top ten hold roughly an eighth. Sequences were derived from PBMCs, sampled 15 days after the yellow fever booster vaccination. All receptors come from a man aged 25 to 40 who received the YFV17D yellow fever vaccine. The CDR3 runs from the conserved cysteine through the conserved F or W. A D gene is named only where the DNA matches it firmly. For some rows the clone size is stated as once, few or many, or as a class when expanded; others skip it.

j_gene: TRBJ2-5
d_gene: TRBD2
v_gene: TRBV20-1
abundance: NA
CDR3nt: TGCAGCCTTCATGGGACTAGCGGGATACAAGAGACCCAGTACTTC
CDR3aa: CSLHGTSGIQETQYF

j_gene: TRBJ2-5
d_gene: TRBD1
v_gene: TRBV5-6
abundance: few
CDR3nt: TGTGCCAGCAGCTTTACTCCGGGACAGCCCCAAAAGTTC
CDR3aa: CASSFTPGQPQKF

j_gene: TRBJ2-7
d_gene: NA
v_gene: TRBV29-1
abundance: NA
CDR3nt: TGCAGCTCCTCCTATGGAGAGAACTACGAGCAGTACTTC
CDR3aa: CSSSYGENYEQYF

j_gene: TRBJ2-7
d_gene: NA
v_gene: TRBV7-2
abundance: NA
CDR3nt: TGTGCCAGCAGCTTAGAAGGGCTAGCGCCAAACGAGCAGTACTTC
CDR3aa: CASSLEGLAPNEQYF

j_gene: TRBJ2-7
d_gene: TRBD1
v_gene: TRBV6-2/TRBV6-3
abundance: few
CDR3nt: TGTGCCAGCAGCCTACAGGGGAACATCTACGAGGAGTACTTC
CDR3aa: CASSLQGNIYEEYF

j_gene: TRBJ2-1
d_gene: NA
v_gene: TRBV7-8
abundance: few
CDR3nt: TGTGCCAGCAGCTCTCGATCCGATGAGCAGTTCTTC
CDR3aa: CASSSRSDEQFF

j_gene: TRBJ2-1
d_gene: TRBD2
v_gene: TRBV20-1
abundance: few
CDR3nt: TGCAGTGCTCCTAGAGGGACTAGCGGCCACAATGAGCAGTTCTTC
CDR3aa: CSAPRGTSGHNEQFF

j_gene: TRBJ2-3
d_gene: TRBD2
v_gene: TRBV30
abundance: NA
CDR3nt: TGTGCCTGGAGGTCACAAGGACTAGGAAAGGAAATCACAGATACGCAGTATTTT
CDR3aa: CAWRSQGLGKEITDTQYF

j_gene: TRBJ1-1
d_gene: NA
v_gene: TRBV12-3/TRBV12-4
abundance: NA
CDR3nt: TGTGCCAGCAGCTCGAGGGGTGAACTTGGTGAAGCTTTCTTT
CDR3aa: CASSSRGELGEAFF

j_gene: TRBJ2-3
d_gene: TRBD2
v_gene: TRBV5-6
abundance: NA
CDR3nt: TGTGCCAGCTCGGGACTACGAGATACCACAGATACGCAGTATTTT
CDR3aa: CASSGLRDTTDTQYF

j_gene: TRBJ2-5
d_gene: NA
v_gene: TRBV18
abundance: few
CDR3nt: TGTGCCAGCTCGGCACTTATGCCCCAAGAGACCCAGTACTTC
CDR3aa: CASSALMPQETQYF

j_gene: TRBJ2-1
d_gene: TRBD2
v_gene: TRBV24-1
abundance: NA
CDR3nt: TGTGCCACCTCCCATTATGCGACTAGCGGGAATAATGAGCAGTTCTTC
CDR3aa: CATSHYATSGNNEQFF

j_gene: TRBJ2-5
d_gene: NA
v_gene: TRBV25-1
abundance: few
CDR3nt: TGTGCCAGCAGTCCCCCAGGGGTGGGGGCCGAGACCCAGTACTTC
CDR3aa: CASSPPGVGAETQYF

j_gene: TRBJ2-7
d_gene: NA
v_gene: TRBV12-2
abundance: NA
CDR3nt: TGTGCAAGTCGCCTGGGACCCTTTATTCTAGCGGGCGAGCAGTACTTC
CDR3aa: CASRLGPFILAGEQYF

j_gene: TRBJ1-4
d_gene: TRBD1
v_gene: TRBV29-1
abundance: NA
CDR3nt: TGCAGCGTTGGTGGACAGGGGTCTAATGAAAAACTGTTTTTT
CDR3aa: CSVGGQGSNEKLFF

j_gene: TRBJ2-2
d_gene: TRBD2
v_gene: TRBV7-8
abundance: NA
CDR3nt: TGTGCCAGCAGCGATCCGGGACTAGCGGCGAACACCGGGGAGCTGTTTTTT
CDR3aa: CASSDPGLAANTGELFF

j_gene: TRBJ2-7
d_gene: NA
v_gene: TRBV6-2/TRBV6-3
abundance: NA
CDR3nt: TGTGCCAGCAGCACCGCAGACTACGAGCAGTACTTC
CDR3aa: CASSTADYEQYF

j_gene: TRBJ2-3
d_gene: TRBD2
v_gene: TRBV30
abundance: NA
CDR3nt: TGTGCCCGCGGGACTAGGGCAGATACGCAGTATTTT
CDR3aa: CARGTRADTQYF

j_gene: TRBJ2-1
d_gene: NA
v_gene: TRBV5-1
abundance: few
CDR3nt: TGCGCCAGCTTGGGAGGGACAGGCGAAGTGAGCGAGCAGTTCTTC
CDR3aa: CASLGGTGEVSEQFF

j_gene: TRBJ1-2
d_gene: NA
v_gene: TRBV29-1
abundance: NA
CDR3nt: TGCAGCGTTGTCTTAAACAGGGATCCTGCCCATGGCTACACCTTC
CDR3aa: CSVVLNRDPAHGYTF

j_gene: TRBJ2-4
d_gene: NA
v_gene: TRBV4-3
abundance: few
CDR3nt: TGCGCCAGCAGCCAAGATTGGAAAAACATTCAGTACTTC
CDR3aa: CASSQDWKNIQYF

j_gene: TRBJ2-1
d_gene: NA
v_gene: TRBV20-1
abundance: NA
CDR3nt: TGCAGTGCTCTACAGGGTACCATCAATGAGCAGTTCTTC
CDR3aa: CSALQGTINEQFF

j_gene: TRBJ2-7
d_gene: NA
v_gene: TRBV21-1
abundance: NA
CDR3nt: TGTGCCAGCAGCAGGGCAGGGTCCTACGAGCAGTACTTC
CDR3aa: CASSRAGSYEQYF

j_gene: TRBJ2-5
d_gene: TRBD2
v_gene: TRBV7-9
abundance: NA
CDR3nt: TGTGCCAGCAGCACGCAAAGCGGGAGGGCCGTGGAGACCCAGTACTTC
CDR3aa: CASSTQSGRAVETQYF

j_gene: TRBJ2-3
d_gene: TRBD2
v_gene: TRBV10-3
abundance: NA
CDR3nt: TGTGCCATCAGTGACTCAGCGGGAGCGGGAGATACGCAGTATTTT
CDR3aa: CAISDSAGAGDTQYF

j_gene: TRBJ2-1
d_gene: TRBD2
v_gene: TRBV19
abundance: NA
CDR3nt: TGTGCCAGTAAACGTTCTAGCGGGAGTAACTACAATGAGCAGTTCTTC
CDR3aa: CASKRSSGSNYNEQFF

j_gene: TRBJ2-7
d_gene: TRBD1
v_gene: TRBV5-4
abundance: NA
CDR3nt: TGTGCCAGCAGCAAGGACAGGGGGCAAGAGCAGTACTTC
CDR3aa: CASSKDRGQEQYF

j_gene: TRBJ2-7
d_gene: NA
v_gene: TRBV5-1
abundance: NA
CDR3nt: TGCGCCAGCAGTTTCCTTGGGCGTAGCTCCTACGAGCAGTACTTC
CDR3aa: CASSFLGRSSYEQYF

j_gene: TRBJ2-1
d_gene: NA
v_gene: TRBV5-6
abundance: few
CDR3nt: TGTGCCAGCAGCGCATCTAGTCGTGTGCAGTTCTTC
CDR3aa: CASSASSRVQFF

j_gene: TRBJ2-3
d_gene: NA
v_gene: TRBV29-1
abundance: NA
CDR3nt: TGCAGCGTTGTGGAGGCTAGCACAGATACGCAGTATTTT
CDR3aa: CSVVEASTDTQYF

j_gene: TRBJ2-7
d_gene: NA
v_gene: TRBV30
abundance: NA
CDR3nt: TGTGCCTGGAGTGCCCTAGCGCCCGAGGAGTACTTC
CDR3aa: CAWSALAPEEYF

j_gene: TRBJ2-3
d_gene: NA
v_gene: TRBV6-2/TRBV6-3
abundance: few
CDR3nt: TGTGCCAGCAGCCCGACCTCATTTGCGGCAGATACGCAGTATTTT
CDR3aa: CASSPTSFAADTQYF

j_gene: TRBJ1-2
d_gene: NA
v_gene: TRBV24-1
abundance: NA
CDR3nt: TGTGCCACCAGTGATCCCCGACAAGTGGATGGAGGCTACACCTTC
CDR3aa: CATSDPRQVDGGYTF

j_gene: TRBJ2-1
d_gene: TRBD2
v_gene: TRBV20-1
abundance: NA
CDR3nt: TGCAGTGCTAGCACCTTTAGCGGGGGCCTCTACAATGAGCAGTTCTTC
CDR3aa: CSASTFSGGLYNEQFF

j_gene: TRBJ1-1
d_gene: NA
v_gene: TRBV24-1
abundance: NA
CDR3nt: TGTGCCACCAGTGATCCGCTACAGGGCTCGGACACTGAAGCTTTCTTT
CDR3aa: CATSDPLQGSDTEAFF

j_gene: TRBJ2-3
d_gene: NA
v_gene: TRBV6-6
abundance: few
CDR3nt: TGTGCCAGCGATAGGCAAAGCACAGATACGCAGTATTTT
CDR3aa: CASDRQSTDTQYF

j_gene: TRBJ2-2
d_gene: TRBD1
v_gene: TRBV7-2
abundance: NA
CDR3nt: TGTGCCAGCAGCCCCTGGACAGGGACGGGGGAGCTGTTTTTT
CDR3aa: CASSPWTGTGELFF

j_gene: TRBJ2-7
d_gene: NA
v_gene: TRBV21-1
abundance: NA
CDR3nt: TGTGCCCTACGCTACGAGCAGTACTTC
CDR3aa: CALRYEQYF

j_gene: TRBJ2-5
d_gene: NA
v_gene: TRBV25-1
abundance: few
CDR3nt: TGTGCCAGCAGTGAAGGAGGGGCGCAAGAGACCCAGTACTTC
CDR3aa: CASSEGGAQETQYF

j_gene: TRBJ1-1
d_gene: NA
v_gene: TRBV5-1
abundance: few
CDR3nt: TGCGCCAGCAGCTTGGGGGACCTCATGAACACTGAAGCTTTCTTT
CDR3aa: CASSLGDLMNTEAFF

j_gene: TRBJ2-5
d_gene: NA
v_gene: TRBV5-1
abundance: few
CDR3nt: TGCGCCAGCAGCCTGCGGGACGGCCGCCAAGAGACCCAGTACTTC
CDR3aa: CASSLRDGRQETQYF